The sequence of this T cell receptor (beta chain) was determined in a study of technical replicates of blood from a handful of donors. The CDR3 totals 11 residues. V lost 6 bases and J lost 15, with 15 bases in between. Per germline, CDR1 MNHEY and CDR2 SMNVEV (reference sequence). Measured with immunoSEQ multiplex PCR; TCRdb has only the in-frame clones, and not every one. The sample yields more than 65,000 clones, over 90% seen once. The TCR originated in a human donor in good health. Source material: T cells isolated from PBMCs. This sequence joins TRBV27 and TRBJ2-1, with D possibly TRBD1 on 6 matching bases. The CDR3 coding sequence is TGTGCCAGCAGCCAATTGGGGGCCCTGTTCTTC. Amino acid sequence: CASSQLGALFF.